The source of this T cell receptor beta chain is a study of graft-versus-host responses after intestinal transplantation. Study-level information: Recipients across the board were started on anti-thymocyte globulin induction, then kept on tacrolimus and steroids for about 3 years. Study-level points and caveats: Some patients had graft-donor T cell macrochimerism, and their allografts showed high graft-versus-host to host-versus-graft clonal ratios.

Sequenced by immunoSEQ multiplex PCR; TCRdb stores in-frame clones only, minus some. The table shows some 90,000 clones, with about four fifths occurring only once. The CDR3 loop spans 14 amino acids. Germline V lookup: CDR1 WSHSY, CDR2 SAAADI. Trimming removed 3 bases from V and 1 base from J; junction bases left unmatched: 1. In the case of this clone: What it recognizes is unknown.

Specimen: unstimulated CD4+ T cells sorted from spleen or lymph node cells, collected before intestinal transplant. This TCR was sampled from a human donor who received an intestinal transplant. The rearrangement uses TRBV10-2 and TRBJ2-3, with 7 bases matching TRBD2. The CDR3 is CASSEGRGTDTQYF. Written as DNA, the CDR3 is TGCGCCAGCAGTGAAGGGAGGGGCACAGATACGCAGTATTTT.